This T cell receptor beta chain emerged from a study of T cell responses to AZD1222 COVID-19 vaccine. This CDR3 region has 13 residues. The V and J ends lost 8 bases and 7 bases, in that order; junction bases with no gene match: 5. Germline V gives CDR1 MNHEY, CDR2 SMNVEV (reference sequence). The assay was immunoSEQ multiplex PCR, and TCRdb's table has in-frame clones only and misses some. This table has about 180,000 clones, roughly 94% appearing once. This clonotype originated in an adult who received the AZD1222 COVID-19 vaccine. The specimen comprised peripheral blood, sampled 28 days after the second AZD1222 dose. This chain joins TRBV27 and TRBJ2-7, with TRBD2 matching 13 bases. The CDR3 DNA sequence: TGTGCCAGCCGTACTAGCGGGAGGGAAGAGCAGTACTTC. Protein sequence: CASRTSGREEQYF.